This T cell receptor (beta chain) was identified during a study of control samples from healthy donors and cancer patients. Repertoires were generated with immunoSEQ multiplex PCR, while TCRdb's copy carries only in-frame clones and drops some. The table lists tens of thousands of clones, approximately 87% of them singletons. The CDR3 sequence is 15 residues long. CDR1 is SGHAT and CDR2 is FQDESV in the germline V gene (reference sequence). The J segment lost 2 bases and the V segment lost 1 base, leaving 4 bases of the junction unmatched. J is TRBJ2-7 and V is TRBV11-1; 8 bases match TRBD2. This TCR derives from a middle-aged man in good health. The specimen was blood. This CDR3 is CASSLDTSGPYEQYF. CDR3 sequence (DNA): TGTGCCAGCAGCTTAGATACTAGCGGTCCCTACGAGCAGTACTTC.